Following are 21 T cell receptor beta chains from one sample sequenced in a study of T cell responses to AZD1222 COVID-19 vaccine. Sequenced by immunoSEQ multiplex PCR; TCRdb stores in-frame clones only, minus some. This sample has 98,000 or so clones, with over 90% found just once. The sequencing used peripheral blood, collected on day 0 of AZD1222 vaccination. Receptor source: an adult in good health.

The chain combines TRBV27 with TRBJ2-1; 7 bases match TRBD2. The length of the CDR3 is 18 residues. Looked up from germline, CDR1 is MNHEY and CDR2 is SMNVEV (reference sequence). J gave up 3 bases and V 7 bases, and 18 bases lay outside the gene matches. CDR3 bases: TGTGCCAGCAAAATTTCGCCCGGTGCTAGCGGCCACTACAATGAGCAGTTCTTC. It specifies CASKISPGASGHYNEQFF.

V gene TRBV12-5 combines with J gene TRBJ2-1, with 8 bases matching TRBD1. This CDR3 has 15 amino acids. V was clipped by 6 bases and J by 7 bases; unmatched bases: 11. Germline CDR1 and CDR2: LGHNT and FRNRAP. The DNA of the CDR3 is TGTGCTAGTGGGGCAGGGGGCGGACATAGGAATGAGCAGTTCTTC. This sequence encodes CASGAGGGHRNEQFF.

This chain joins TRBV11-3 and TRBJ2-7; weak D call: TRBD2 (5 bases). The CDR3 sequence is 15 residues long. Trimming removed 4 bases at V and 5 bases at J, with 18 bases between. The V gene's germline CDR1 is SGHNT and CDR2 YENEEA. The CDR3 loop is CASSSPWQFSDEQYF. The DNA of the CDR3 is TGTGCCAGCAGCTCGCCGTGGCAGTTTAGCGACGAGCAGTACTTC. Full variable domain (rest looked up from reference TRBV11-3 and TRBJ2-7): EAGVVQSPRYKIIEKKQPVAFWCNPISGHNTLYWYLQNLGQGPELLIRYENEEAVDDSQLPKDRFSAERLKGVDSTLKIQPAELGDSAVYLCASSSPWQFSDEQYFGPGTRLTVT.

CDR3: CASSPRREIEAFF. CDR3 DNA: TGTGCCAGCTCACCCCGCCGGGAGATTGAAGCTTTCTTT. This sequence joins TRBV18 and TRBJ1-1; D is uncertain. Trimming stripped 3 bases from V and 7 bases from J, with 12 bases between. Germline V lookup: CDR1 KGHSH, CDR2 LQKENI. There are 13 residues in the CDR3.

The rearrangement joins TRBV5-4 to TRBJ2-3; no reliable D call. The V gene's germline CDR1 is SGHNT and CDR2 YYREEE (reference sequence). This CDR3 region has 13 residues. Trimming pared 0 bases from V and 4 bases from J, leaving 6 bases between. The CDR3, as DNA: TGTGCCAGCAGCTTGGAGGTTGCAGATACGCAGTATTTT. Translating gives CASSLEVADTQYF.

This CDR3 reads CAIRGTRFDEQFF. CDR3 coding DNA: TGTGCCATCAGAGGGACTAGGTTCGATGAGCAGTTCTTC. The V and J genes are TRBV10-3 and TRBJ2-1; 8 bases match TRBD2. Germline-derived CDR1 and CDR2 are ENHRY and SYGVKD. V gave up 6 bases and J gave up 8 bases; unmatched junction bases: 6. The CDR3 loop spans 13 amino acids.

This clone came up a few times. The rearrangement links TRBV7-9 to TRBJ1-2; TRBD1 agrees at 7 bases. V lost 3 bases to trimming and J lost 4 bases; unmatched junction nucleotides: 2. Germline-derived CDR1 and CDR2 are SEHNR and FQNEAQ (reference sequence). This CDR3 spans 13 amino acids. The CDR3 DNA sequence: TGTGCCAGCAGCTTGGGACAGTTCTATGGCTACACCTTC. Residues: CASSLGQFYGYTF.

The chain recombines TRBV18 with TRBJ2-7; TRBD2 aligns across 11 bases. CDR3 size: 14 residues. Unmatched junction bases numbered 6, after V lost 5 bases and J lost 6 bases. Germline loops: CDR1 KGHSH, CDR2 LQKENI. The CDR3 DNA follows: TGTGCCAGCTCAGAGACTAGCGGGAATGGCGAGCAGTACTTC. Amino acids: CASSETSGNGEQYF.

The chain employs TRBV5-4 and TRBJ2-3; TRBD2 is a possible D gene (5 bases). Germline V gene sequence: CDR1 SGHNT, CDR2 YYREEE (reference sequence). This CDR3 has 15 residues. V was cut by 3 bases and J by 1 base, with 12 bases left in between. CDR3 loop: CASSSSGLRTDTQYF. CDR3 nucleotide sequence: TGTGCCAGCAGCTCAAGCGGTTTACGCACAGATACGCAGTATTTT. Combining the CDR3 with reference TRBV5-4 and TRBJ2-3 gives the whole variable domain ETGVTQSPTHLIKTRGQQVTLRCSSQSGHNTVSWYQQALGQGPQFIFQYYREEENGRGNFPPRFSGLQFPNYSSELNVNALELDDSALYLCASSSSGLRTDTQYFGPGTRLTVL.

The rearrangement joins TRBV5-6 to TRBJ2-1, with 12 positions matching TRBD1. CDR1 and CDR2 (germline): SGHDT, YYEEEE. The CDR3 has 18 amino acids. The V and J ends lost 0 bases and 14 bases, in that order; junction bases with no gene match: 18. This CDR3 reads CASSLAGTGGYPSRREFF. Here the CDR3 DNA reads TGTGCCAGCAGCTTGGCGGGGACAGGGGGCTATCCCAGCCGTCGTGAGTTCTTC. The whole variable domain, filled in from reference TRBV5-6 and TRBJ2-1, reads DAGVTQSPTHLIKTRGQQVTLRCSPKSGHDTVSWYQQALGQGPQFIFQYYEEEERQRGNFPDRFSGHQFPNYSSELNVNALLLGDSALYLCASSLAGTGGYPSRREFFGPGTRLTVL.

V is TRBV10-1 and J is TRBJ2-7; the match to TRBD1 covers 8 bases. J gave up 6 bases and V 3 bases, and 1 base lay outside the gene matches. The V gene's germline CDR1 is WNHNN and CDR2 SYGVQD (reference sequence). This CDR3 has 12 amino acids. The CDR3 sequence: CASSEGQGEQYF. The DNA for the CDR3 is TGCGCCAGCAGTGAAGGACAGGGCGAGCAGTACTTC.

The chain is built from TRBV18 and TRBJ1-2; perhaps TRBD1 as D (5 bases). Germline CDR1 and CDR2: KGHSH and LQKENI. This CDR3 spans 14 amino acids. V was shortened by 0 bases and J by 6 bases, with 11 bases between the two germline ends. The CDR3 sequence is CASSPPYRPNGYTF. The CDR3, as DNA: TGTGCCAGCTCACCACCGTACAGGCCTAATGGCTACACCTTC.

The chain combines TRBV7-2 with TRBJ2-3; tentative D call: TRBD2 (5 bases). The CDR3 contains 14 residues. The V and J ends lost 2 bases and 6 bases respectively, with 12 bases between them. Per the germline V gene, CDR1 is SGHTA and CDR2 is FQGNSA. In DNA form, the CDR3 reads TGTGCCAGCAGCTTACTACTCCCGGGGGATACGCAGTATTTT. Protein sequence: CASSLLLPGDTQYF.

V gene TRBV30 combines with J gene TRBJ2-1; TRBD2 matches 12 bases. The germline gives CDR1 GTSNPN, CDR2 SVGIG (reference sequence). There are 15 residues in the CDR3. With 0 bases clipped from V and 4 bases from J, the junction kept 1 base outside the gene matches. The CDR3 loop reads CAWSVTSGRYNEQFF. In DNA form, the CDR3 reads TGTGCCTGGAGTGTCACTAGCGGGAGGTACAATGAGCAGTTCTTC.

This clone was detected once. The chain carries TRBV5-1 and TRBJ2-4, with 8 positions matching TRBD1. CDR3 length: 14 amino acids. Germline trimming cut 2 bases from V and 5 bases from J; bases unmatched to any gene: 3. CDR1 and CDR2 (germline): SGHRS, YFSETQ. The CDR3 DNA sequence: TGCGCCAGCAGCTTCACAGGGGGAGAAAACATTCAGTACTTC. Translated, it gives CASSFTGGENIQYF.

The rearrangement joins TRBV5-1 to TRBJ1-2; possibly TRBD1 for D (6 bases). CDR1 is SGHRS and CDR2 is YFSETQ in the germline V gene. Deletions cut 4 bases from V and 8 bases from J, with 24 bases between. CDR3 length: 16 amino acids. The CDR3, as DNA: TGCGCCAGCAGCACCACCCCTGAGGGGGGTTTGAGCGGCTACACCTTC. This gives the protein CASSTTPEGGLSGYTF. Looking up the rest from reference TRBV5-1 and TRBJ1-2 gives the full variable domain: KAGVTQTPRYLIKTRGQQVTLSCSPISGHRSVSWYQQTPGQGLQFLFEYFSETQRNKGNFPGRFSGRQFSNSRSEMNVSTLELGDSALYLCASSTTPEGGLSGYTFGSGTRLTVV.

The CDR3 DNA follows: TGCGCCAGCAGCACGCCCGATCGGGAGCGGGACTACGAGCAGTACTTC. This gives the protein CASSTPDRERDYEQYF. The V and J genes are TRBV5-1 and TRBJ2-7, with 7 positions matching TRBD2. The ends lost 4 bases at V and 3 bases at J; junction bases unmatched: 13. The CDR3 has 16 residues. The V gene's germline CDR1 is SGHRS and CDR2 YFSETQ.

V and J are TRBV4-3 and TRBJ2-1, with 9 positions matching TRBD2. Germline CDR1 and CDR2: LGHNA and YSLEER. Germline trimming cut 1 base from V and 7 bases from J; bases unmatched to any gene: 5. This CDR3 spans 15 amino acids. The CDR3 DNA reads as TGCGCCAGCAGCCAAGTAGCGGGAGTTCGAAATGAGCAGTTCTTC. It specifies CASSQVAGVRNEQFF.

The chain is built from TRBV24-1 and TRBJ2-1; 8 nucleotides agree with TRBD1. Unmatched junction bases numbered 7, after V lost 5 bases and J lost 5 bases. CDR3 length: 15 residues. Germline-derived CDR1 and CDR2 are KGHDR and SFDVKD. The CDR3 DNA reads TGTGCCACCAGTGTCGGCCGGACAGGGAACAATGAGCAGTTCTTC. Protein product: CATSVGRTGNNEQFF.

The chain couples TRBV28 to TRBJ1-6, with 10 bases that match TRBD1. The CDR3 has 15 residues. V gave up 5 bases and J gave up 7 bases; unmatched junction bases: 5. Germline CDR1 reads MDHEN; CDR2 reads SYDVKM. For the CDR3, the DNA is TGTGCCAGCAGTACGGGACAGGGGCCCAATTCACCCCTCCACTTT. Amino acids: CASSTGQGPNSPLHF.

The chain joins TRBV2 to TRBJ2-3, with D maybe TRBD1 (6 bases). Germline-derived CDR1 and CDR2 are SNHLY and FYNNEI. V lost 8 bases and J lost 6, with 21 bases in between. The CDR3 is 15 amino acids. The CDR3 DNA follows: TGTGCCAGCTTCCTACTACAGGGATTGTCCGATACGCAGTATTTT. Translating gives CASFLLQGLSDTQYF.